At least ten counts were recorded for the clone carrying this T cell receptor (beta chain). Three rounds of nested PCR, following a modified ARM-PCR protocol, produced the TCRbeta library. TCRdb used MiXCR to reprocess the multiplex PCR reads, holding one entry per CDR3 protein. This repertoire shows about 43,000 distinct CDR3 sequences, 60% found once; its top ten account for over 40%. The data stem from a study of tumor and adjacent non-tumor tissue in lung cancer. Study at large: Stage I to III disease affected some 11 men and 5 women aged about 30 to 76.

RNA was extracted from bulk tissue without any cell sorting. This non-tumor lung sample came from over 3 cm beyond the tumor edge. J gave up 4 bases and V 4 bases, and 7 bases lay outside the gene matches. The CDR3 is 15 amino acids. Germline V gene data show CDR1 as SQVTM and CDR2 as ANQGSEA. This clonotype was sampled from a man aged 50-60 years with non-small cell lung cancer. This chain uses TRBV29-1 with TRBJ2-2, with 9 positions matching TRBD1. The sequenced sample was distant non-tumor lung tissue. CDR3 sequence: CSVGETGGGTGELFF. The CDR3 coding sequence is TGCAGCGTTGGAGAGACAGGGGGAGGCACCGGGGAGCTGTTTTTT.